This is a list of T cell receptor beta chains from one sample in a study of OX40 agonist ivuxolimab in advanced cancers. Sequencing used immunoSEQ multiplex PCR; TCRdb keeps in-frame clones, though not all of them. The data show tens of thousands of clones, over 80% seen once. The sequences come from CD4+ or CD8+ T cells sorted from blood, collected in a trial of the OX40 agonist ivuxolimab. The receptors derive from an adult with an advanced solid tumor such as melanoma, head and neck, liver or kidney cancer. Both conserved end residues are part of each CDR3. A D gene is named only where the DNA matches it firmly. Clone size appears in some rows only: once, few, many, or a class for an expanded clone.

abundance,j_gene,v_gene,d_gene,CDR3nt,CDR3aa
-,TRBJ2-7,TRBV2,-,TGTGCCAGCAGCCGGACAGTCCTTAGCTCCTACGAGCAGTACTTC,CASSRTVLSSYEQYF
once,TRBJ2-1,TRBV28,-,TGTGCCAGCAGAGGTGACAGGAGCTCCTACAATGAGCAGTTCTTC,CASRGDRSSYNEQFF
-,TRBJ1-1,TRBV19,TRBD1,TGTGCCAGTAGTACTCCGGGACAGAGGAACACTGAAGCTTTCTTT,CASSTPGQRNTEAFF
-,TRBJ2-1,TRBV4-2,-,TGTGCCAGCAGCCCGCGTCCGGGGACGGGCTACAATGAGCAGTTCTTC,CASSPRPGTGYNEQFF
-,TRBJ2-3,TRBV2,-,TGTGCCAGCAGTGAAGCGGTTACACTCACAGATACGCAGTATTTT,CASSEAVTLTDTQYF
-,TRBJ2-5,TRBV2,TRBD1,TGTGCCAGCAGTGCCCTGACAGGGCCGGAGACCCAGTACTTC,CASSALTGPETQYF
-,TRBJ2-3,TRBV18,-,TGTGCCAGCTCACCACTTCCAGGAACAGATACGCAGTATTTT,CASSPLPGTDTQYF
once,TRBJ2-7,TRBV7-2,-,TGTGCCAGCAACTCAAGACAGTCTCGCCACGAGCAGTACTTC,CASNSRQSRHEQYF
-,TRBJ1-1,TRBV11-2,-,TGTGCCAGCAGCTTTATAGACGCTGAAGCTTTCTTT,CASSFIDAEAFF
few,TRBJ1-5,TRBV2,-,TGTGCCAGCGGCCGGGACGGCAATCAGCCCCAGCATTTT,CASGRDGNQPQHF
-,TRBJ1-1,TRBV7-3,-,TGTGCCAGCAGCTTAAACCCAGGGGAGGACACTGAAGCTTTCTTT,CASSLNPGEDTEAFF
-,TRBJ1-3,TRBV4-2,TRBD1,TGTGCCAGCAGCCAGGTTAGGGACAGGGGACACACCATATATTTT,CASSQVRDRGHTIYF
-,TRBJ2-3,TRBV4-3,TRBD1,TGCGCCAGCAGCTGGGACAGGGTAATGTCTGATACGCAGTATTTT,CASSWDRVMSDTQYF
-,TRBJ1-4,TRBV28,-,TGTGCCAGCACCTCTCGTAGGGGGGGGGAAAAACTGTTTTTT,CASTSRRGGEKLFF
-,TRBJ1-5,TRBV5-4,-,TGTGCCAGCAGCTTGGATGGTAGCAATCAGCCCCAGCATTTT,CASSLDGSNQPQHF
-,TRBJ1-6,TRBV6-6,-,TGTGCCAGCAGTTACCACCGGGACACCGATTCACCCCTCCACTTT,CASSYHRDTDSPLHF
-,TRBJ1-4,TRBV5-4,-,TGTGCCAGCAGCTTGAAGGGCGCAACTAATGAAAAACTGTTTTTT,CASSLKGATNEKLFF
once,TRBJ2-7,TRBV6-5,-,TGTGCCAGCAGTCCCCTGGCTTCCTCCTACGAGCAGTACTTC,CASSPLASSYEQYF
-,TRBJ2-7,TRBV28,TRBD1,TGTGCCAGCAGGGACGGACAGGGAAAATACGAGCAGTACTTC,CASRDGQGKYEQYF
-,TRBJ2-2,TRBV7-9,-,TGTGCCAGCACCTCCAGCAGGAACACCGGGGAGCTGTTTTTT,CASTSSRNTGELFF
-,TRBJ2-5,TRBV2,TRBD1,TGTGCCAGCAGACTGACAGGGGGGCAAGAGACCCAGTACTTC,CASRLTGGQETQYF
-,TRBJ2-1,TRBV5-1,-,TGCGCCAGCAGCTTGGGTCTAGCCAATGAGCAGTTCTTC,CASSLGLANEQFF
once,TRBJ2-5,TRBV7-2,-,TGTGCCAGCAGCGGGGGCCCCCAAGAGACCCAGTACTTC,CASSGGPQETQYF
few,TRBJ2-5,TRBV28,TRBD2,TGTGCCAGCAGTTCCGCGGGGGTCGAAGAGACCCAGTACTTC,CASSSAGVEETQYF
-,TRBJ2-2,TRBV29-1,TRBD1,TGCAGTTTCAGGGGGTACCGCGGCGAGCTGTTTTTT,CSFRGYRGELFF
-,TRBJ2-3,TRBV10-3,-,TGTGCCATCAGTGACAGGACTTCTAGCACAGATACGCAGTATTTT,CAISDRTSSTDTQYF
-,TRBJ2-6,TRBV27,-,TGTGCCAGCAGTATTCTGGACTCTGGGGCCAACGTCCTGACTTTC,CASSILDSGANVLTF
-,TRBJ2-5,TRBV7-3,TRBD2,TGTGCCAGCAGCCTAATGGGTTCCGGGGGGGAGACCCAGTACTTC,CASSLMGSGGETQYF
-,TRBJ1-5,TRBV6-6,-,TGTGCCAGCAGTTACCCCAAGACGGAGAGCAATCAGCCCCAGCATTTT,CASSYPKTESNQPQHF
-,TRBJ1-1,TRBV5-1,TRBD1,TGCGCCAGCACCCCTTCAACAGGGGGCATTGAAGCTTTCTTT,CASTPSTGGIEAFF
once,TRBJ2-1,TRBV14,-,TGTGCCAGCAGCCAGGGGCCCCTCAATGAGCAGTTCTTC,CASSQGPLNEQFF
-,TRBJ2-1,TRBV6-1,TRBD2,TGTGCCAGCAGAACCGGGACTAGTGTCTACAATGAGCAGTTCTTC,CASRTGTSVYNEQFF
-,TRBJ2-5,TRBV4-2,-,TGTGCCAGCAGCCCTCGGGACACTCTCCAAGAGACCCAGTACTTC,CASSPRDTLQETQYF
-,TRBJ2-1,TRBV4-3,-,TGCGCCAGCAGCCAAAAGACGGGCTCCTACAATGAGCAGTTCTTC,CASSQKTGSYNEQFF
-,TRBJ2-7,TRBV11-3,-,TGTGCCAGCAGCTGCCCGACGGGGTCCTACGAGCAGTACTTC,CASSCPTGSYEQYF
-,TRBJ1-1,TRBV28,-,TGTGCCAGCAGTTTAGTTTGGAACAGGGCTAACACTGAAGCTTTCTTT,CASSLVWNRANTEAFF
-,TRBJ1-1,TRBV7-9,-,TGTGCCAGCAGCAAACGGGAGGAGACTGAAGCTTTCTTT,CASSKREETEAFF
medium-sized,TRBJ2-7,TRBV5-1,TRBD1,TGCGCCAGCAGCCCGGGACAGGGGTCCTACGAGCAGTACTTC,CASSPGQGSYEQYF
-,TRBJ2-3,TRBV9,-,TGTGCCAGCAGCGTCCTCGTCACAGATACGCAGTATTTT,CASSVLVTDTQYF
few,TRBJ1-6,TRBV14,-,TGTGCCAGCAGCCAGGGACTGTTTAATTCACCCCTCCACTTT,CASSQGLFNSPLHF
-,TRBJ2-3,TRBV6-5,-,TGTGCCAGCAGTTACTCAGATACGCAGTATTTT,CASSYSDTQYF
-,TRBJ2-3,TRBV6-5,-,TGTGCCAGCCGTTCCGGACAGGGAGGGACAGATACGCAGTATTTT,CASRSGQGGTDTQYF
few,TRBJ2-1,TRBV4-3,TRBD2,TGCGCCAGCAGCCAAGATCCTCTGGGGACTAGCGGGAACCATGAGCAGTTCTTC,CASSQDPLGTSGNHEQFF
-,TRBJ2-1,TRBV7-2,-,TGTGCCAGCAGCTTATACTATGAGCAGTTCTTC,CASSLYYEQFF
-,TRBJ1-2,TRBV4-2,-,TGTGCCAGCAGCCGGGAGACAGTTGCCTCTAACTATGGCTACACCTTC,CASSRETVASNYGYTF
-,TRBJ1-1,TRBV6-5,TRBD1,TGTGCCAGCAGTTTCGACAGGGTGAACACTGAAGCTTTCTTT,CASSFDRVNTEAFF
-,TRBJ1-4,TRBV28,-,TGTGCCAGCAGTTTCGAGGGGGGGCGGGTTGAAAAACTGTTTTTT,CASSFEGGRVEKLFF
-,TRBJ2-6,TRBV18,TRBD1,TGTGCCAGCTCATCTCGACAGGGATCCGGGGCCAACGTCCTGACTTTC,CASSSRQGSGANVLTF
-,TRBJ2-3,TRBV5-1,TRBD2,TGCGCCAGCAGCTTGACCCCCGGACTAGCGGGGGGGCAAACAGATACGCAGTATTTT,CASSLTPGLAGGQTDTQYF
-,TRBJ2-1,TRBV20-1,-,TGCAGTGCTACCTCCTACAATGAGCAGTTCTTC,CSATSYNEQFF
once,TRBJ1-3,TRBV7-6,TRBD1,TGTGCCAGCAGCTTAGGGACAGGCCACTTCTCTGGAAACACCATATATTTT,CASSLGTGHFSGNTIYF
-,TRBJ1-1,TRBV2,-,TGTGCCAGCACCACGTCGGCCCAAAAAGCTTTCTTT,CASTTSAQKAFF
-,TRBJ2-1,TRBV5-6,-,TGTGCCAGCAGCTTGGCCCAGGGTCTTTGGGTGGGTGAGCAGTTCTTC,CASSLAQGLWVGEQFF
once,TRBJ1-2,TRBV19,TRBD1,TGTGCCAGTACCGGAAAAGGGACAGTCAGAAACTATGGCTACACCTTC,CASTGKGTVRNYGYTF
-,TRBJ2-5,TRBV7-2,-,TGTGCCAGCAGCTTAGCGACCCAAGAGACCCAGTACTTC,CASSLATQETQYF